Here is one T cell receptor beta chain with its context. The antigen is not known. This sample was taken from a study of response to subunit inactivated influenza vaccine. TCRdb reprocessed the RT-PCR reads via MiXCR and lists one record per CDR3 protein. The sample has approximately 520,000 distinct CDR3 sequences; about 25% are singletons. Germline lookup yields CDR1 MNHEY and CDR2 SMNVEV (reference sequence). The CDR3 totals 14 residues. V lost 5 bases to trimming and J lost 9 bases, with 14 bases between them. General study results and limits: The authors put forward the suggestion that each seasonal influenza vaccination may bring in only a limited number of new T cells.

The clonotype was recovered from a man between 45 and 60 years old who received an inactivated influenza vaccine. Source: CD4+ T cells sorted from PBMCs, taken about 5 days after vaccination. The V and J genes are TRBV27 and TRBJ1-6, with a possible D match to TRBD1 (6 bases). The CDR3 region has the DNA TGTGCCAGCAGTCAGGGGCACCTGCTTTCACCCCTCCACTTT. As protein: CASSQGHLLSPLHF.